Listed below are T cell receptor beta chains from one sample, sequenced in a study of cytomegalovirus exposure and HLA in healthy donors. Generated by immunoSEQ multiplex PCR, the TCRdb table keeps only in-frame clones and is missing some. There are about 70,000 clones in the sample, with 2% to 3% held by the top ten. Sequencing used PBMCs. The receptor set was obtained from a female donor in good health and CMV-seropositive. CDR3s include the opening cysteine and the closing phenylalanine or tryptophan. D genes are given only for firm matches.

TGTGCCAGCAGTTTAGGGGGGGCGAGGGCAGGGGGCAGGCAGCCCCAGCATTTT	CASSLGGARAGGRQPQHF	TRBD1	TRBV28	TRBJ1-5
TGTGCCAGCAGCCAAGAACTAGCGGGGGGCCACACAGATACGCAGTATTTT	CASSQELAGGHTDTQYF	TRBD2	TRBV4-2	TRBJ2-3
TGTGCCAGCAGCGTATCAGTAGGAGTGGGAGACACTGAAGCTTTCTTT	CASSVSVGVGDTEAFF	.	TRBV9	TRBJ1-1
TGTGCCACCAAAATCGGGGGGAACACTGAAGCTTTCTTT	CATKIGGNTEAFF	.	TRBV19	TRBJ1-1
TGTGCCAGCAGCGCCCAAATCACAGGGAACACTGAAGCTTTCTTT	CASSAQITGNTEAFF	.	TRBV9	TRBJ1-1
TGTGCCAGCAGTCCCCCGGACAGCGCACCTCTCTATGGCTACACCTTC	CASSPPDSAPLYGYTF	.	TRBV6-6	TRBJ1-2
TGTGCCAGCTCACCGCCGGGACTAGCGTACGAGCAGTACTTC	CASSPPGLAYEQYF	TRBD2	TRBV18	TRBJ2-7
TGTGCCAGCAGCCAAGTTGGGCCCGGCGGCACAGATACGCAGTATTTT	CASSQVGPGGTDTQYF	.	TRBV4-2	TRBJ2-3
TGTGCCTGGAGGGCAGGGGGCTACGAGCAGTACTTC	CAWRAGGYEQYF	TRBD1	TRBV30	TRBJ2-7
TGTGCCAGCTCACCACGACAGGGGGCGATTCAGCCCCAGCATTTT	CASSPRQGAIQPQHF	TRBD1	TRBV18	TRBJ1-5
TGCGCCAGCAGCCCTCAGGGGGCCAGCGATGAAAAACTGTTTTTT	CASSPQGASDEKLFF	TRBD1	TRBV4-1	TRBJ1-4
TGTGCCAGCAGCCAATTCCGGGAGCCTAATCAGCCCCAGCATTTT	CASSQFREPNQPQHF	.	TRBV4-2	TRBJ1-5
TGTGCCAGTAGTTCACAGGGGGTGATCTACGAGCAGTACTTC	CASSSQGVIYEQYF	TRBD1	TRBV19	TRBJ2-7
TGTGCCAGCACCCCCGTTACTAGACAAGTCGAGCAGTACTTC	CASTPVTRQVEQYF	.	TRBV28	TRBJ2-7
TGTGCCAGCAGCCAAGATCGGTGGCGGGAGCTTGGGGAGACCCAGTACTTC	CASSQDRWRELGETQYF	TRBD2	TRBV14	TRBJ2-5
TGTGCCAGCCATTTTGCCCGGGGGACCGGGGAGCTGTTTTTT	CASHFARGTGELFF	.	TRBV6-1	TRBJ2-2
TGTGCCTGGAGTACCCCGATAGGGACTAGCGGGAGTAGTGCCTACGAGCAGTACTTC	CAWSTPIGTSGSSAYEQYF	TRBD2	TRBV30	TRBJ2-7
TGTGCCAGCAGCCAGTTATGGCAGAGGTTCACAGGGGTTAACACTGAAGCTTTCTTT	CASSQLWQRFTGVNTEAFF	TRBD1	TRBV5-6	TRBJ1-1
TGTGCCTGTCGGACCGGGACTGCTTACAATGAGCAGTTCTTC	CACRTGTAYNEQFF	.	TRBV30	TRBJ2-1
TGCGCCAGCAGCCCGGTCGAAAGTTCGGAGCGGAACACTGAAGCTTTCTTT	CASSPVESSERNTEAFF	.	TRBV4-1	TRBJ1-1
TGTGCCAGCAGTTCTATCGATCAGCCCCAGCATTTT	CASSSIDQPQHF	.	TRBV28	TRBJ1-5
TGTGCCAGCAGCATCTTAGCGGGGGGGGTGGAGACCCAGTACTTC	CASSILAGGVETQYF	TRBD2	TRBV7-6	TRBJ2-5
TGTGCCAGCAGCCGGGACATCGGAGAGACCCAGTACTTC	CASSRDIGETQYF	.	TRBV14	TRBJ2-5
TGCAGACTTGGACAGGTAACTGAAGCTTTCTTT	CRLGQVTEAFF	TRBD1	TRBV20-1	TRBJ1-1
TGCGCCAGCAGCCAAGGGTACCCCTTCGGGGGGACCGCCTACGAGCAGTACTTC	CASSQGYPFGGTAYEQYF	TRBD2	TRBV4-3	TRBJ2-7
TGCGCCAGCAGCGACGGGACAGGGCCGGAAAAACTGTTTTTT	CASSDGTGPEKLFF	TRBD1	TRBV5-1	TRBJ1-4
TGTGCCAGCAGCCCCATAGTCGGGGGACTAGCGGGCCCCTCCTACGAGCAGTACTTC	CASSPIVGGLAGPSYEQYF	TRBD2	TRBV28	TRBJ2-7
TGTGCCACTTCGACTAGCGGGGGAACTACTATACATCCAGATACGCAGTATTTT	CATSTSGGTTIHPDTQYF	TRBD2	TRBV6-4	TRBJ2-3
TGCGCCAGCAGCACCACAGGGGGCATCTCTGGAAACACCATATATTTT	CASSTTGGISGNTIYF	TRBD1	TRBV5-1	TRBJ1-3
TGCGCCAGCAGCTTAGGGGGGGCTGTCACTGAAGCTTTCTTT	CASSLGGAVTEAFF	.	TRBV5-1	TRBJ1-1
TGTGCCAGCAGGGGAGGGGAGAGGGGGAACACTGAAGCTTTCTTT	CASRGGERGNTEAFF	.	TRBV28	TRBJ1-1
TGTGCCAGCAGTTACTCGGGGGGAGGCAATCAGCCCCAGCATTTT	CASSYSGGGNQPQHF	.	TRBV6-8	TRBJ1-5
TGTGCCAGTAGTATAGTAGGGGGGGCCGCCGGGGAGCTGTTTTTT	CASSIVGGAAGELFF	.	TRBV19	TRBJ2-2
TGTGCCTGGAGTCCCTTGGAGGGCCTTAATGAAAAACTGTTTTTT	CAWSPLEGLNEKLFF	.	TRBV30	TRBJ1-4
TGCGCCAGCAGCGACAGGGGGTCTTCTGGAAACACCATATATTTT	CASSDRGSSGNTIYF	TRBD1	TRBV5-1	TRBJ1-3
TGTGCCAGCAGCTCCTACTACAATGAGCAGTTCTTC	CASSSYYNEQFF	.	TRBV7-6	TRBJ2-1
TGTGCCAGCAGCATTTACCGGGACAGGGCGGCTGAAGCTTTCTTT	CASSIYRDRAAEAFF	TRBD1	TRBV5-6	TRBJ1-1
TGTGCCAGCAGCCGGGACAGGGACACTGAAGCTTTCTTT	CASSRDRDTEAFF	TRBD1	TRBV11-3	TRBJ1-1
TGCGCCAGCAGCCAAGTTCCTAGCCCGGCAGGTGAGGAGTTCTTC	CASSQVPSPAGEEFF	.	TRBV4-1	TRBJ2-1
TGCGCCAGCAGCCAAGCCAAGACAGAACCCCTTAACTATGGCTACACCTTC	CASSQAKTEPLNYGYTF	.	TRBV4-3	TRBJ1-2
TGTGCCATCACCCGACAGGGTGTTTGTGGAAATCATGATCAGCCCCAGCATTTT	CAITRQGVCGNHDQPQHF	TRBD1	TRBV10-3	TRBJ1-5
TGTGCCAGCAGCTTATCCGGGACAGATTTCGGCTACACCTTC	CASSLSGTDFGYTF	TRBD1	TRBV5-8	TRBJ1-2
TGTGCCAGCAGCTTGGCATCGGTATATGAAGCTTTCTTT	CASSLASVYEAFF	.	TRBV5-6	TRBJ1-1
TGTGCCAGCAGCGCCCCGTCCTACGAGCAGTACTTC	CASSAPSYEQYF	.	TRBV9	TRBJ2-7
TGCGCCAGCAGCTTGGCTCAGATCAGGGTTTCGCGGGGACATTTT	CASSLAQIRVSRGHF	.	TRBV5-1	TRBJ1-5
TGTGCCATCAGTGACCATAGGACAGGGGACACTGAAGCTTTCTTT	CAISDHRTGDTEAFF	TRBD1	TRBV10-3	TRBJ1-1
TGTGCCAGCAGCTTGACTAGTTACGAGCAGTACTTC	CASSLTSYEQYF	.	TRBV7-2	TRBJ2-7
TGTGCCAGCAGCTTAGACAGGGGGGATCAGCCCCAGCATTTT	CASSLDRGDQPQHF	TRBD1	TRBV7-9	TRBJ1-5
TGTGCCAGCAGCGTGGGAGACACTTTCTATGGCTACACCTTC	CASSVGDTFYGYTF	.	TRBV9	TRBJ1-2
TGTGCCAGCAGCCAAGAGCGCCAGGGCTACGAGCAGTACTTC	CASSQERQGYEQYF	.	TRBV4-2	TRBJ2-7
TGTGCCAGCACCTTAGACAGGAGGCCTTCAAAGCAGTACTTC	CASTLDRRPSKQYF	.	TRBV28	TRBJ2-7
TGTGCCAGCAGCTTCACTAGGAACACAGATACGCAGTATTTT	CASSFTRNTDTQYF	.	TRBV11-2	TRBJ2-3
TGTGCCAGCAGTTACGACGGACAGGGGGGACTGTTTTTT	CASSYDGQGGLFF	TRBD1	TRBV6-5	TRBJ1-4
TGTGCCAGTAGTAGTCCGACGGAGGGAGTAACACGGGGCTACACCTTC	CASSSPTEGVTRGYTF	.	TRBV19	TRBJ1-2
TGTGCCAGCAGTGACTCGACAGGGGGCGCAGATACGCAGTATTTT	CASSDSTGGADTQYF	TRBD1	TRBV6-4	TRBJ2-3
TGTGCCTGGATGAGTCAGGGGGTCCCCTACGAGCAGTACTTC	CAWMSQGVPYEQYF	TRBD1	TRBV30	TRBJ2-7
TGTGCCAGCAGTGGGAGGGGCTCAGGGAACACTGAAGCTTTCTTT	CASSGRGSGNTEAFF	.	TRBV2	TRBJ1-1
TGCGCCAGCAGCCTGAGTGAGGACTCCGGCGCCAACAATGAGCAGTTCTTC	CASSLSEDSGANNEQFF	.	TRBV4-3	TRBJ2-1
TGTGCCAGCAGCTCGTCCGACGGGACAGGGATTTATGGCTACACCTTC	CASSSSDGTGIYGYTF	TRBD1	TRBV7-9	TRBJ1-2
TGTGCCAGCAGCTTGGCGAGCGGGAGGGCCGGGGAGCTGTTTTTT	CASSLASGRAGELFF	TRBD2	TRBV7-9	TRBJ2-2